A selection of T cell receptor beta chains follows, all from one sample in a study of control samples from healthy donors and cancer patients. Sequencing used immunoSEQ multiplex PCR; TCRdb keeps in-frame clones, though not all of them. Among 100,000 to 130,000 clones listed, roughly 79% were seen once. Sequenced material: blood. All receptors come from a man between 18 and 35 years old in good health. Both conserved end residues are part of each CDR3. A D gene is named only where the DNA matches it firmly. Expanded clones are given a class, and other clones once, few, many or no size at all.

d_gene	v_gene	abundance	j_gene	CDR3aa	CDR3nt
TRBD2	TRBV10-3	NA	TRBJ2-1	CAISGDSGGVISSSYNEQFF	TGTGCCATCAGCGGCGATAGCGGGGGGGTTATATCATCGTCCTACAATGAGCAGTTCTTC
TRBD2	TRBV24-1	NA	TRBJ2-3	CATSPYPSGATRDTQYF	TGTGCCACCAGTCCTTATCCTAGCGGGGCGACGCGGGATACGCAGTATTTT
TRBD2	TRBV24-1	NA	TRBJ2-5	CATSGLAGGHETQYF	TGTGCCACCTCCGGACTAGCGGGGGGGCACGAGACCCAGTACTTC
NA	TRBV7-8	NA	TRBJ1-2	CASSVTAGSYGYTF	TGTGCCAGCAGCGTAACAGCGGGCTCCTATGGCTACACCTTC
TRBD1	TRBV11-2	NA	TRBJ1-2	CASSLDRGGYTF	TGTGCCAGCAGCTTAGACAGGGGGGGCTACACCTTC
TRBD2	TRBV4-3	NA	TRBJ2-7	CASSHLTGRVWEQYF	TGCGCCAGCAGCCATTTAACTGGGAGGGTATGGGAGCAGTACTTC
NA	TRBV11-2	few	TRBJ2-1	CASSLERNEQFF	TGTGCCAGCAGCTTGGAGCGGAATGAGCAGTTCTTC
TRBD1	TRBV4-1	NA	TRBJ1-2	CASSQGDDRVDGYTF	TGCGCCAGCAGCCAGGGAGACGACAGGGTAGATGGCTACACCTTC
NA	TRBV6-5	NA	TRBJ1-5	CASSYSPNQPQHF	TGTGCCAGCAGTTATTCCCCCAATCAGCCCCAGCATTTT
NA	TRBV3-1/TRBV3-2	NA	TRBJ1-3	CASSQEGARGNTIYF	TGTGCCAGCAGCCAAGAAGGCGCCAGGGGAAACACCATATATTTT
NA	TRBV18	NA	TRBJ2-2	CANSSGTTNTGELFF	TGTGCCAACTCATCAGGGACAACGAACACCGGGGAGCTGTTTTTT
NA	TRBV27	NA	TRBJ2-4	CASSLKGWDIQYF	TGTGCCAGCAGTTTAAAGGGGTGGGACATTCAGTACTTC
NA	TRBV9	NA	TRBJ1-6	CASSVTGNSPLHF	TGTGCCAGCAGCGTCACAGGAAATTCACCCCTCCACTTT
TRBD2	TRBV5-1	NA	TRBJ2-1	CASTLEERDYNEQFF	TGCGCCAGCACTTTGGAGGAGCGGGACTACAATGAGCAGTTCTTC
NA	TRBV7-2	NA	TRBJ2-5	CASSSIWGEETQYF	TGTGCCAGCAGCTCCATATGGGGAGAAGAGACCCAGTACTTC
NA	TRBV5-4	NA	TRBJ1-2	CASSAGRIYGYTF	TGTGCCAGCAGCGCAGGCCGTATCTATGGCTACACCTTC
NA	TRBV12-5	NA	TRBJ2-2	CASGLVKGVTGELFF	TGTGCTAGTGGTTTAGTCAAGGGAGTCACCGGGGAGCTGTTTTTT
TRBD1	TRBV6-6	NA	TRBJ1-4	CASSPDRTVSTNEKLFF	TGTGCCAGCAGTCCGGACAGGACAGTTTCAACTAATGAAAAACTGTTTTTT
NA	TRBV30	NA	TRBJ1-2	CAWSVHKPQIRYNYGYTF	TGTGCCTGGAGTGTTCATAAGCCGCAAATCCGCTACAACTATGGCTACACCTTC
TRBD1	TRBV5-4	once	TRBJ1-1	CASSSDRGLTEAFF	TGTGCCAGCAGCTCAGACAGGGGATTAACTGAAGCTTTCTTT
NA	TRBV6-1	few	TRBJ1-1	CASSEALWGQGEAFF	TGTGCCAGCAGTGAAGCGCTTTGGGGGCAGGGAGAAGCTTTCTTT
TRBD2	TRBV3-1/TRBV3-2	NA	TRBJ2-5	CASSRSSGGETQYF	TGTGCCAGCAGCCGATCTAGCGGGGGAGAGACCCAGTACTTC
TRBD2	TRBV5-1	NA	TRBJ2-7	CASSSSGASYEQYF	TGCGCCAGCAGCTCTAGCGGGGCCTCCTACGAGCAGTACTTC
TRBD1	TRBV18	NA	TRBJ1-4	CASSSNRGHEKLFF	TGTGCCAGCTCATCCAACAGGGGGCATGAAAAACTGTTTTTT
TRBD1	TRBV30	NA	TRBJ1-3	CAWSYRGQSSGNTIYF	TGTGCCTGGAGTTACAGGGGCCAGAGCTCTGGAAACACCATATATTTT
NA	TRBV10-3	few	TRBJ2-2	CAISHTGELFF	TGTGCCATCAGTCACACCGGGGAGCTGTTTTTT
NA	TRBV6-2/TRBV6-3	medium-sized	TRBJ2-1	CASSYSLNEQFF	TGTGCCAGCAGTTACTCCCTCAATGAGCAGTTCTTC
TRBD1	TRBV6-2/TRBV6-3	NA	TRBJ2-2	CASSRGQANTGELFF	TGTGCCAGCAGCCGGGGACAGGCGAACACCGGGGAGCTGTTTTTT
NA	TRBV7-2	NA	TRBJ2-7	CASSPGENGLVLTEQYF	TGTGCCAGCAGCCCGGGGGAGAATGGGCTCGTTCTAACCGAGCAGTACTTC
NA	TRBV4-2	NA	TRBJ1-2	CASSQERNDYGYTF	TGTGCCAGCAGCCAGGAAAGAAACGACTATGGCTACACCTTC
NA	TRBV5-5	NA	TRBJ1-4	CASSLISNEKLFF	TGTGCCAGCAGCTTAATCAGCAATGAAAAACTGTTTTTT
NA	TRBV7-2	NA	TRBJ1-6	CASSLSDRTNSPLHF	TGTGCCAGCAGCCTCTCAGACAGGACCAATTCACCCCTCCACTTT
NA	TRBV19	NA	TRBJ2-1	CATLAQRGEQFF	TGTGCCACACTGGCCCAACGTGGTGAGCAGTTCTTC
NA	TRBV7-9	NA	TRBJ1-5	CASSGREAGPGEPQHF	TGTGCCAGCAGCGGTCGGGAGGCAGGGCCAGGGGAGCCCCAGCATTTT
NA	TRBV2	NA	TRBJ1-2	CASTGHPNYGYTF	TGTGCCAGCACTGGACACCCTAACTATGGCTACACCTTC
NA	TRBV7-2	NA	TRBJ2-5	CASSFSYLQETQYF	TGTGCCAGCAGCTTTTCCTATCTTCAAGAGACCCAGTACTTC
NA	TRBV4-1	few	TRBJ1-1	CASSQEGRENPEAFF	TGCGCCAGCAGCCAAGAGGGCAGGGAAAATCCCGAAGCTTTCTTT
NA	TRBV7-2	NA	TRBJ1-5	CASSQRTASNQPQHF	TGTGCCAGCAGCCAACGGACAGCTAGCAATCAGCCCCAGCATTTT
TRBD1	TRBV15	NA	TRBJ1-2	CATSRNRGNYGYTF	TGTGCCACCAGCAGGAACAGGGGGAACTATGGCTACACCTTC
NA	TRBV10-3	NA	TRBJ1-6	CAISESLTRRDSPLHF	TGTGCCATCAGTGAGAGTCTGACACGTAGGGATTCACCCCTCCACTTT
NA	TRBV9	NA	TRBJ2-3	CASSVGTHQSDTQYF	TGTGCCAGCAGCGTAGGAACACACCAGAGCGATACGCAGTATTTT
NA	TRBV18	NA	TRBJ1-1	CASSPGSQGPSEAFF	TGTGCCAGCTCACCTGGGTCACAGGGCCCCTCTGAAGCTTTCTTT
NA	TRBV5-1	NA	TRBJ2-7	CASSLEQIYEQYF	TGCGCCAGCAGCTTGGAACAAATCTACGAGCAGTACTTC
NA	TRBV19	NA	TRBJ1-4	CASSIQEKLFF	TGTGCCAGTAGTATTCAAGAAAAACTGTTTTTT
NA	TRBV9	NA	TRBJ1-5	CASSRGLNQPQHF	TGTGCCAGCAGCCGTGGTCTCAATCAGCCCCAGCATTTT
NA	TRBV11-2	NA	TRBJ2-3	CASSLVTGLYTDTQYF	TGTGCCAGCAGCTTAGTTACAGGACTCTACACAGATACGCAGTATTTT
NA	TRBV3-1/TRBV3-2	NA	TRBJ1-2	CASSQALGGYTF	TGTGCCAGCAGCCAAGCTCTTGGCGGCTACACCTTC
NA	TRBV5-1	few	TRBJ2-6	CASSLEDAGANVLTF	TGCGCCAGCAGCTTGGAGGACGCCGGGGCCAACGTCCTGACTTTC
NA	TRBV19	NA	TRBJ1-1	CASSMITGKGTEAFF	TGTGCCAGTAGTATGATTACGGGGAAAGGAACTGAAGCTTTCTTT
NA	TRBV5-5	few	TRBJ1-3	CASSLGGSGNTIYF	TGTGCCAGCAGCTTGGGGGGCTCTGGAAACACCATATATTTT
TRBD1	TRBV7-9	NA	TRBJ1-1	CASREPGGGGLAEAFF	TGTGCCAGCAGAGAACCAGGGGGCGGAGGGTTAGCTGAAGCTTTCTTT
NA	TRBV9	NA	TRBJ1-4	CASSEGPGGSEKLFF	TGTGCCAGCAGCGAAGGGCCCGGGGGAAGTGAAAAACTGTTTTTT
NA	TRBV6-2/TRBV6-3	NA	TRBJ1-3	CASSYGVSGGNTIYF	TGTGCCAGCAGTTACGGGGTGTCAGGCGGAAACACCATATATTTT
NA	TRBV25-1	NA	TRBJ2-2	CASSESGDPGELFF	TGTGCCAGCAGTGAATCAGGGGATCCCGGGGAGCTGTTTTTT
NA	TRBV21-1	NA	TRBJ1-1	CASSKTGGWGGPMNTEAFF	TGTGCCAGCAGCAAAACTGGGGGTTGGGGGGGCCCCATGAACACTGAAGCTTTCTTT
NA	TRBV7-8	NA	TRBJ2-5	CASSSLGWGGAETQYF	TGTGCCAGCAGCTCTCTGGGGTGGGGGGGCGCAGAGACCCAGTACTTC
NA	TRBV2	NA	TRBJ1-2	CASSEQGLREGYTF	TGTGCCAGCAGTGAACAGGGCCTCCGGGAGGGCTACACCTTC
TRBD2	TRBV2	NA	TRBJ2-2	CASSSHTSGTTNTGELFF	TGTGCCAGCAGTTCGCATACTAGCGGGACAACGAACACCGGGGAGCTGTTTTTT